Listed below are T cell receptor beta chains from one sample, sequenced in a study of read filtering for tumor transcriptome and immune sequencing. TCRdb independently ran MiXCR on the reads; one entry per CDR3 protein. This sample yields 40,000 or so distinct CDR3 sequences, of which roughly an eighth are seen a single time; 30% belongs to the top ten. Sequencing was done on a sample of a population of CD138-negative cells sorted from bone marrow. The receptors were sampled from a donor at least 40 years old with multiple myeloma. CDR3s leave out the opening cysteine and the closing phenylalanine or tryptophan. The order of the fields is D gene, V gene, CDR3 protein. The D gene is left open where the match is weak.

D: -; V: TRBV6-2/TRBV6-3; CDR3: ASGGTGGETQY
D: -; V: TRBV9; CDR3: ASSVEGYNEQF
D: -; V: TRBV29-1; CDR3: SVGHNQETQY
D: -; V: TRBV20-1; CDR3: SARDRGNTGELF
D: -; V: TRBV29-1; CDR3: SVEVRGPSYEQY
D: -; V: TRBV5-1; CDR3: ASSLGTVSGNTIY
D: -; V: TRBV30; CDR3: AWGAGATGELF
D: -; V: TRBV30; CDR3: AWSAGIRSGNTIY
D: -; V: TRBV20-1; CDR3: SARDETAGYGYT
D: -; V: TRBV29-1; CDR3: SVVVWETQY
D: -; V: TRBV20-1; CDR3: SASERSAYGHT
D: TRBD2; V: TRBV19; CDR3: ASSNPGLALSYNEQF
D: -; V: TRBV7-9; CDR3: ASSIGVQPQH
D: -; V: TRBV3-1; CDR3: ASSLHIVPYEQY
D: -; V: TRBV5-1; CDR3: ASSLAPQGTYNEQF
D: -; V: TRBV6-5; CDR3: ASSYRKRTGELF
D: TRBD2; V: TRBV7-9; CDR3: ASRELAGALETQY
D: TRBD2; V: TRBV7-9; CDR3: ASSLASGRTDTQY